This section outlines one TCR beta chain sequence together with its context. What it binds is unknown. TCRdb redid the calling of the reads with MiXCR, one entry per CDR3 protein. Of fewer than 350,000 distinct CDR3 sequences in the sample, 25% to 30% were seen once. The sample originates from a study of T cell repertoires in cytomegalovirus infection. Study background: Peptides in the study included HLA-C-restricted and HLA-B-restricted CMV epitopes. Based on public TCR beta signatures, there were indications of CMV infection and of a matching HLA type. Study observations and caveats: HLA-C-restricted TCR beta clonotypes specific for CMV led the ex vivo response. Individuals carrying CMV plus the relevant HLA were identified by cumulative frequency of public TCR beta families.

The CDR3 runs to 15 residues. CDR1 is SGHRS, CDR2 YFSETQ, per germline. Trimming pared 9 bases from V and 2 bases from J, leaving 19 bases between. The chain employs TRBV5-1 and TRBJ2-3; D remains unclear. Sample: cultured PBMCs, taken from culture after CMV antigen stimulation. This TCR was sampled from a human donor in good health (CMV status not recorded). Some clones in this sample may be carry-over from other donors' samples. The CDR3: CATAPGGPLTDTQYF. CDR3 bases: TGCGCCACCGCGCCCGGCGGACCCCTCACAGATACGCAGTATTTT.